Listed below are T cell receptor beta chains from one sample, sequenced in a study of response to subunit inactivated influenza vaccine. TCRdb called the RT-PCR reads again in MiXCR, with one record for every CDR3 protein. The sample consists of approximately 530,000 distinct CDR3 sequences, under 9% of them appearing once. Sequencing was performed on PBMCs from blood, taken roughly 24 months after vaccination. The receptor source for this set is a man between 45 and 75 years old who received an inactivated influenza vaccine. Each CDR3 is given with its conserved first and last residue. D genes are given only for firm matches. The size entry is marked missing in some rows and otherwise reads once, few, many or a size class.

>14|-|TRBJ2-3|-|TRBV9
TGTGCCAGCAGCGTAGGACTGAATCCAGATACGCAGTATTTT
CASSVGLNPDTQYF
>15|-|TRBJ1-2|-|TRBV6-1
TGTGCCAGCAGTCCCCAAGGTCAGGGCACGTATGGCTACACCTTC
CASSPQGQGTYGYTF
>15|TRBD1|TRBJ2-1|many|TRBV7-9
TGTGCCAGCAGCCTACCGGGACAGGTCCACAATGAGCAGTTCTTC
CASSLPGQVHNEQFF
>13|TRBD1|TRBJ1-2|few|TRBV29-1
TGCAGCGTTGAGACAGGGGACGGCTATGGCTACACCTTC
CSVETGDGYGYTF
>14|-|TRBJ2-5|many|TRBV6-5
TGTGCCAGCAGTTACGACAGTTACCAAGAGACCCAGTACTTC
CASSYDSYQETQYF
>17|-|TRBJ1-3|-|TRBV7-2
TGTGCCAGCAGCTTAGCGCTCCCGGGCTCGTCTGGAAACACCATATATTTT
CASSLALPGSSGNTIYF
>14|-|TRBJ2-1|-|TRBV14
TGTGCCAGCAGCCAAGCATACGACGGGAATGAGCAGTTCTTC
CASSQAYDGNEQFF
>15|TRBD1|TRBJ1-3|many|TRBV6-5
TGTGCCAGCAGTAACCGACAGGGTCGGGGAAACACCATATATTTT
CASSNRQGRGNTIYF
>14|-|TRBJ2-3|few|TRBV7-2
TGTGCCAGCAGCCTAGGGAGGCCCCCAGATACGCAGTATTTT
CASSLGRPPDTQYF
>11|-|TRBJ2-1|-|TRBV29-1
TGCAGCGGAGTACGCTACAATGAGCAGTTCTTC
CSGVRYNEQFF
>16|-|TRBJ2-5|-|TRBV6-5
TGTGCCAGCAGTTACGGGGCAGAACTTTCCAAAGAGACCCAGTACTTC
CASSYGAELSKETQYF
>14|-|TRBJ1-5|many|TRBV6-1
TGTGCCAGCAGTGTAGACAACACAAATCAGCCCCAGCATTTT
CASSVDNTNQPQHF
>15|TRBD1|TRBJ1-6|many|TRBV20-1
TGCAGTGCCCGAGGGGACAGCTCCTATAATTCACCCCTCCACTTT
CSARGDSSYNSPLHF
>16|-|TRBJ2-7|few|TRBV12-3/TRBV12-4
TGTGCCAGCAGGCCGTCGGAGGGGGGCAGCTCCTACGAGCAGTACTTC
CASRPSEGGSSYEQYF
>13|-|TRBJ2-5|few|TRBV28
TGTGCCAGCAGTTCGCCGGGGGTAGAGACCCAGTACTTC
CASSSPGVETQYF
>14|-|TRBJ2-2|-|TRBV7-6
TGTGCCAGCAGCTTACCCTCGTTCGGCGGGGAGCTGTTTTTT
CASSLPSFGGELFF
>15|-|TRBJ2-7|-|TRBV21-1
TGTGCCAGCAGCCAACACAGACATGCCACCTACGAGCAGTACTTC
CASSQHRHATYEQYF
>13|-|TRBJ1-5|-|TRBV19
TGTGCCAGTAGTACCGGACGCAATCAGCCCCAGCATTTT
CASSTGRNQPQHF
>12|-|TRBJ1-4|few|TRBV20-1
TGCAGTGCTCTTGGGGTAGGGGAAAAACTGTTTTTT
CSALGVGEKLFF
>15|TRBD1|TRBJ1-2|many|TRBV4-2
TGTGCCAGCAGCCAAGATAGTTCCAGGGGGCAGGGCTACACCTTC
CASSQDSSRGQGYTF
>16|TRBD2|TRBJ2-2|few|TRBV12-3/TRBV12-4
TGTGCCAGCAGCCCCTCTAGCGGGGGGGCTACCGGGGAGCTGTTTTTT
CASSPSSGGATGELFF
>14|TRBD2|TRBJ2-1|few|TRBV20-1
TGCAGTCCGGGGACTAGCGGGAGGTACAATGAGCAGTTCTTC
CSPGTSGRYNEQFF
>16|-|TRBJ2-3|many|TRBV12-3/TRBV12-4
TGTGCCAGCAGTTTACATTTGCAGGGCCTCACAGATACGCAGTATTTT
CASSLHLQGLTDTQYF
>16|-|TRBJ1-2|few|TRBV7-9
TGTGCCAGCAGCTTAGCGCTATTGACGGCAAAGGGGGGCTACACCTTC
CASSLALLTAKGGYTF
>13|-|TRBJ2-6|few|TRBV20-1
TGCAGTGCCGCTTACTCTGGGGCCAACGTCCTGACTTTC
CSAAYSGANVLTF
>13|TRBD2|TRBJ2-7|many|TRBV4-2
TGTGCCAGCAGCCCTGGGGAGGGATACGAGCAGTACTTC
CASSPGEGYEQYF
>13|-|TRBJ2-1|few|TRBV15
TGTGCCACCAGCAGAGATAAGGGTCATGAGCAGTTCTTC
CATSRDKGHEQFF
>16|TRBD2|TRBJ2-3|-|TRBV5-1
TGCGCCAGCAGCTTGGGGACTAGCGAGAGCACAGATACGCAGTATTTT
CASSLGTSESTDTQYF
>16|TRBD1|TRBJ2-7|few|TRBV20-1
TGCAGTGCTAGAGAGCCGGGACAGGGGATTCTGGACGAGCAGTACTTC
CSAREPGQGILDEQYF
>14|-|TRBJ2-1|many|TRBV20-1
TGCAGTGCTCCCTTCTCCGGTGTTGCGGACCTTCAGTTCTTC
CSAPFSGVADLQFF
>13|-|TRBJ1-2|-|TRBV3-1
TGTGCCAGCAGCCAAACCGAGGGCTATGGCTACACCTTC
CASSQTEGYGYTF
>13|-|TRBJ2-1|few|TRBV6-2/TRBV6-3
TGTGCCAGCACCGACATAGGCTACAATGAGCAGTTCTTC
CASTDIGYNEQFF
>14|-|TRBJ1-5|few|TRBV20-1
TGCAGTGCTAGATGGCGGGATAGCAATCAGCCCCAGCATTTT
CSARWRDSNQPQHF